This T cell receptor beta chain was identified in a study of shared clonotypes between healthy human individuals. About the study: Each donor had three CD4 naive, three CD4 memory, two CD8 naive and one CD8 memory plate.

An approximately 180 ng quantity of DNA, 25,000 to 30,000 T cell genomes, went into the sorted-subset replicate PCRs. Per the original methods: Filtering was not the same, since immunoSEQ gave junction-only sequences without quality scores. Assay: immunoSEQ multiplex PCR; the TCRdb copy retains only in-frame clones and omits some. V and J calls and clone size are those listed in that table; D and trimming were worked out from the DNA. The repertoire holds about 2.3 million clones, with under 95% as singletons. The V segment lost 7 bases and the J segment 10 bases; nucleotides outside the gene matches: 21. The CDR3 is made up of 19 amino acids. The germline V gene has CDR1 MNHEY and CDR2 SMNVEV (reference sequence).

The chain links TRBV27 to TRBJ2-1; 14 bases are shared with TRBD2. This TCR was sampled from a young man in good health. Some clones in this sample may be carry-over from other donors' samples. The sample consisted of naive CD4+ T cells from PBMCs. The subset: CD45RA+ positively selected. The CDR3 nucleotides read TGTGCCAGCACAGTTTACCGCGTGACTAGCGGGAGGGCCGACTTGGAGCAGTTCTTC. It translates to CASTVYRVTSGRADLEQFF.